Listed below are T cell receptor beta chains from one sample, sequenced in a study of cytotoxic CD8 clonotypes in ibrutinib-treated CLL. Assay used: immunoSEQ multiplex PCR; TCRdb lists only in-frame clones, some missing. The sample lists roughly 220,000 clones, more than 70% occurring once. This specimen was PBMCs, taken after 12 months of ibrutinib treatment. All receptors derive from a human donor with chronic lymphocytic leukemia. Both conserved end residues are part of each CDR3.

v_call: TRBV6-6
cdr3_length: 14
j_call: TRBJ2-7
cdr3_aa: CASRHRGEFNEQYF

v_call: TRBV6-5
cdr3_length: 15
j_call: TRBJ2-2
cdr3_aa: CASSYNARVTGELFF

v_call: TRBV11-2
cdr3_length: 15
j_call: TRBJ2-2
cdr3_aa: CASSAPGRVRGELFF

v_call: TRBV5-4
cdr3_length: 13
j_call: TRBJ1-1
cdr3_aa: CASSLQENTEAFF

v_call: TRBV30
cdr3_length: 14
j_call: TRBJ1-1
cdr3_aa: CAWSISHGGTEAFF

v_call: TRBV5-4
cdr3_length: 16
j_call: TRBJ1-1
cdr3_aa: CASSLSPGPSMAEAFF

v_call: TRBV2
cdr3_length: 14
j_call: TRBJ2-7
cdr3_aa: CASSIRTAYGEQYF

v_call: TRBV9
cdr3_length: 12
j_call: TRBJ2-1
cdr3_aa: CASSVGGDRQFF

v_call: TRBV5-1
cdr3_length: 16
j_call: TRBJ1-4
cdr3_aa: CASSPLGQGAMEKLFF

v_call: TRBV10-2
cdr3_length: 13
j_call: TRBJ2-7
cdr3_aa: CASSGGTSYEQYF